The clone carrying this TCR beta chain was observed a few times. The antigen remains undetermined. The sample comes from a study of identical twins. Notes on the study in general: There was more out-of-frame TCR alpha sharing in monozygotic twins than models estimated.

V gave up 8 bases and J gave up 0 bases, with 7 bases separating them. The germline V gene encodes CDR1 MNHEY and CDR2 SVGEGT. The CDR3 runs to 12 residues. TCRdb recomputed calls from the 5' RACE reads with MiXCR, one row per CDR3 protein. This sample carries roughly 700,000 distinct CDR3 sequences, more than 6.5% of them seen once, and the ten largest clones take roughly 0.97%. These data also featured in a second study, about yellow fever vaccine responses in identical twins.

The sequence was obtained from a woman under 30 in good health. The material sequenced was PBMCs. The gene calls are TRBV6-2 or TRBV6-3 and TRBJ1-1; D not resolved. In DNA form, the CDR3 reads TGTGCCAGCGGCCGGCTGAACACTGAAGCTTTCTTT. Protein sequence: CASGRLNTEAFF.